This is a list of T cell receptor beta chains from one sample in a study of identifying expanded T cells in peripheral blood. The repertoire was sequenced with immunoSEQ multiplex PCR; TCRdb's copy has only in-frame clones and lacks some. The sample yields about 50,000 clones, roughly 82% seen once. Sequencing was carried out using blood. The receptor set was obtained from a person aged 18 to 75 in good health. The CDR3 runs from the conserved cysteine through the conserved F or W. The D gene is left open where the match is weak. Clone size, where shown, is once, few, many, or a class for clones that have expanded.

cdr3_length,clone_size,d_call,v_call,j_call,cdr3_nt,cdr3_aa
14,NA,NA,TRBV11-3,TRBJ1-2,TGTGCCAGCAGCTCCCCGGAGGGGAATGATGGCTACACCTTC,CASSSPEGNDGYTF
13,NA,NA,TRBV6-1,TRBJ1-5,TGTGCCAGCAGTTATCAGGGCGGTCAGCCCCAGCATTTT,CASSYQGGQPQHF
14,NA,NA,TRBV4-3,TRBJ2-1,TGCGCCAGCAGCCAAGATCTCGGTCTCAGGGAGCAGTTCTTC,CASSQDLGLREQFF
18,NA,TRBD2,TRBV7-6,TRBJ2-3,TGTGCCAGCAGCCCGAGTCCAAACCTAGCGGGAGGGACAGATACGCAGTATTTT,CASSPSPNLAGGTDTQYF
16,few,TRBD2,TRBV7-9,TRBJ2-7,TGTGCCAGCAGTACCCCGACTAGCGGGAGACCCTACGAGCAGTACTTC,CASSTPTSGRPYEQYF
16,NA,NA,TRBV18,TRBJ2-2,TGTGCCAGCTCAAGAGACAAAGGGTCCGGCACCGGGGAGCTGTTTTTT,CASSRDKGSGTGELFF
15,NA,TRBD2,TRBV7-2,TRBJ2-5,TGTGCCAGCAGCTTCGGAAGCGGGAGTGAGGAGACCCAGTACTTC,CASSFGSGSEETQYF
16,few,TRBD2,TRBV7-6,TRBJ2-1,TGTGCCAGCAGCTTAGAGGCTAGCGGGAGTCGTCATGAGCAGTTCTTC,CASSLEASGSRHEQFF
12,few,NA,TRBV6-5,TRBJ2-3,TGTGCCAGCAGTGAGTGGATAGATACGCAGTATTTT,CASSEWIDTQYF
14,NA,NA,TRBV2,TRBJ2-5,TGTGCCAGCAGTGAACCTGGGCCGCAAGAGACCCAGTACTTC,CASSEPGPQETQYF
16,NA,NA,TRBV6-5,TRBJ2-1,TGTGCCAGCAGTTACCTGCCAGGGAGCTCCTACAATGAGCAGTTCTTC,CASSYLPGSSYNEQFF
15,few,NA,TRBV19,TRBJ1-2,TGTGCCAGTAGCCCCAGGAACATAGCTAACTATGGCTACACCTTC,CASSPRNIANYGYTF
16,few,TRBD1,TRBV10-2,TRBJ1-2,TGCGCCAGCAGCGGTACGGGGACAGGGGTTAACTATGGCTACACCTTC,CASSGTGTGVNYGYTF
14,once,NA,TRBV2,TRBJ2-4,TGTGCCAGCATGGGCAGTTTAGCCAAAAACATTCAGTACTTC,CASMGSLAKNIQYF
14,NA,NA,TRBV5-6,TRBJ1-2,TGTGCCAGCAGCTTCCCGGCAGGGAGAAATGGCTACACCTTC,CASSFPAGRNGYTF
15,NA,TRBD2,TRBV5-1,TRBJ2-5,TGCGCCAGCAGCTTAAGCGGGGGGGCCGTAGAGACCCAGTACTTC,CASSLSGGAVETQYF
17,NA,TRBD2,TRBV5-6,TRBJ2-5,TGTGCCAGCAGCTTGTACGCCACTAGCGGCTACCAAGAGACCCAGTACTTC,CASSLYATSGYQETQYF
15,few,NA,TRBV6-1,TRBJ1-6,TGTGCCAGCATGGAAGTCCCCTCCTATAATTCACCCCTCCACTTT,CASMEVPSYNSPLHF
11,NA,NA,TRBV7-2,TRBJ2-1,TGTGCCAGCAGCTCCCTAAACGAGCAGTTCTTC,CASSSLNEQFF
14,NA,NA,TRBV27,TRBJ2-7,TGTGCCAGCAGTTTATCCCCCCTGCTGGGCGAGCAGTACTTC,CASSLSPLLGEQYF
14,NA,NA,TRBV6-1,TRBJ1-2,TGTGCCAGCAGTGAAGACCACGACCCCTCTGGCTACACCTTC,CASSEDHDPSGYTF